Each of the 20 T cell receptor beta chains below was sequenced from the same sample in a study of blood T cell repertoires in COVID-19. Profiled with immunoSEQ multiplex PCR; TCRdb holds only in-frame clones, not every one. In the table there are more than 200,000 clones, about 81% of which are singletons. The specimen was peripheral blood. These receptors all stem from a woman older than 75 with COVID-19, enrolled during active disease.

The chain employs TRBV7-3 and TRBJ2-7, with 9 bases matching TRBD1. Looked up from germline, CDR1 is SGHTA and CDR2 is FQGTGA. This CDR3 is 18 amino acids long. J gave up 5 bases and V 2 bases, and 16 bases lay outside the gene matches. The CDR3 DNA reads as TGTGCCAGCAGCTTAGGGTACAGGGGGCGGTTCAGTTCCCACGAGCAGTACTTC. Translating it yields CASSLGYRGRFSSHEQYF.

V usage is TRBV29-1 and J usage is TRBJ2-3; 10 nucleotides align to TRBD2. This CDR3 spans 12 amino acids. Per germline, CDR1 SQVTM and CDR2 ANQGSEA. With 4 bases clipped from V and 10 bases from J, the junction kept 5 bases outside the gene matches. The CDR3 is CSVGVSGRSQYF. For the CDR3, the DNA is TGCAGCGTTGGGGTTAGCGGGAGGTCGCAGTATTTT.

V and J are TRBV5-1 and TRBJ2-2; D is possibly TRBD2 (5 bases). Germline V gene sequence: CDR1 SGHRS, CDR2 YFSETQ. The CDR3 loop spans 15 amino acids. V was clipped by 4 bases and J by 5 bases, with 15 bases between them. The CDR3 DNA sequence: TGCGCCAGCAGCCTCCCTCTTACTAGTACCGGGGAGCTGTTTTTT. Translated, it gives CASSLPLTSTGELFF.

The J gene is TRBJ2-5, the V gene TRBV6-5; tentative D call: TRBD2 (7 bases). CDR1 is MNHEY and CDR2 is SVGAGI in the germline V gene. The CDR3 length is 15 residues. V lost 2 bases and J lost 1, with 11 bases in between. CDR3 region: CASSYIGGAQETQYF. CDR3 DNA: TGTGCCAGCAGTTACATAGGGGGGGCCCAAGAGACCCAGTACTTC.

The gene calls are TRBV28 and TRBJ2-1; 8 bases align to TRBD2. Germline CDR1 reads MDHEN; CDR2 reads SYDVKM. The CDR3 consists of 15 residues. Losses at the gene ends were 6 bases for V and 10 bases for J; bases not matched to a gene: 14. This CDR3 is CASSSGLVSFGEQFF. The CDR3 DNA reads TGTGCCAGCAGCTCGGGACTAGTAAGCTTCGGAGAGCAGTTCTTC.

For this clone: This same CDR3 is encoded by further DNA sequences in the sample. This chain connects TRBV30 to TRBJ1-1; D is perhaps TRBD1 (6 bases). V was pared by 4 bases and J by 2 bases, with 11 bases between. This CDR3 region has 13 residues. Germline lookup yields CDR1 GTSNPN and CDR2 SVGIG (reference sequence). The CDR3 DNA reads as TGTGCCTGGACCCGGACAGCAAACACTGAAGCTTTCTTT. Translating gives CAWTRTANTEAFF.

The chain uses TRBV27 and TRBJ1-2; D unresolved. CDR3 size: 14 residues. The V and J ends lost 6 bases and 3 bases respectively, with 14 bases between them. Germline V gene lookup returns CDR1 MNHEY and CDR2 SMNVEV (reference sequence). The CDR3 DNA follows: TGTGCCAGCAGAAGAAGTGGCCCCCACTATGGCTACACCTTC. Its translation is CASRRSGPHYGYTF.

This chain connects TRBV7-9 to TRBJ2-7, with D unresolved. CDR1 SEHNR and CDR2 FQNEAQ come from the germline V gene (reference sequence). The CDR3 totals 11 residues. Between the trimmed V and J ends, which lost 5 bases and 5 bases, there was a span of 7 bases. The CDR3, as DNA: TGTGCCAGCAGCCCTCTTAACGAGCAGTACTTC. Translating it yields CASSPLNEQYF. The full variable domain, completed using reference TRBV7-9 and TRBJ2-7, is DTGVSQNPRHKITKRGQNVTFRCDPISEHNRLYWYRQTLGQGPEFLTYFQNEAQLEKSRLLSDRFSAERPKGSFSTLEIQRTEQGDSAMYLCASSPLNEQYFGPGTRLTVT.

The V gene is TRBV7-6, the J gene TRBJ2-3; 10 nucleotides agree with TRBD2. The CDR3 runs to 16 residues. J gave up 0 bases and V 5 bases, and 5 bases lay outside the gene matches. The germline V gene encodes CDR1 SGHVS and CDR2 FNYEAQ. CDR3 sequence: CASSPSGSVSTDTQYF. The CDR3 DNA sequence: TGTGCCAGCAGCCCTAGCGGGAGCGTGAGCACAGATACGCAGTATTTT.

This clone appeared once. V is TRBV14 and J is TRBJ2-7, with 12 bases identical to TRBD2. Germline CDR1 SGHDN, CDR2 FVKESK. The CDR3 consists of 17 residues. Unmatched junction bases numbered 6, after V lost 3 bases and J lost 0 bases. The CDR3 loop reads CASSHRLAGAISYEQYF. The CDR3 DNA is TGTGCCAGCAGCCATAGACTAGCGGGGGCTATCTCCTACGAGCAGTACTTC. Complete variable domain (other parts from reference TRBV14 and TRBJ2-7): EAGVTQFPSHSVIEKGQTVTLRCDPISGHDNLYWYRRVMGKEIKFLLHFVKESKQDESGMPNNRFLAERTGGTYSTLKVQPAELEDSGVYFCASSHRLAGAISYEQYFGPGTRLTVT.

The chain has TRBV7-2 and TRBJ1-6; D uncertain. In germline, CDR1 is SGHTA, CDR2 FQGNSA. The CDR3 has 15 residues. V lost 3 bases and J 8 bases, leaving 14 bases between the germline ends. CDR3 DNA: TGTGCCAGCAGCTTCTCGGTCTCTACCCATTCACCCCTCCACTTT. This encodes CASSFSVSTHSPLHF.

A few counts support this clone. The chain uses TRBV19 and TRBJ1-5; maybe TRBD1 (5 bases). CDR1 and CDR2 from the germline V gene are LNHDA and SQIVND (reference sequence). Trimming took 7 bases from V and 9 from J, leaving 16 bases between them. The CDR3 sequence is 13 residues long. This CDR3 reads CASTAGPGGPQHF. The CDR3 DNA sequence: TGTGCCAGTACGGCAGGGCCCGGGGGGCCCCAGCATTTT.

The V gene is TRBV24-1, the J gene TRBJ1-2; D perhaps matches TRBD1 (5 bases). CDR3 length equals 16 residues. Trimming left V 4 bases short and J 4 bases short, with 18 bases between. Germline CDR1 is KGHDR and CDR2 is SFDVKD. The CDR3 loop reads CATSEHLGDRRYGYTF. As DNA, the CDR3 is TGTGCCACCAGTGAGCATCTAGGGGATAGACGCTATGGCTACACCTTC.

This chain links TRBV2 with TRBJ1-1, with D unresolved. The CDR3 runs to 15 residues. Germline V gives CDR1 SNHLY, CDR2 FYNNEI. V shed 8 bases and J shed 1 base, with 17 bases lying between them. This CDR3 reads CASSPFIATNTEAFF. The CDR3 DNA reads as TGTGCCAGCTCCCCGTTCATAGCCACGAACACTGAAGCTTTCTTT. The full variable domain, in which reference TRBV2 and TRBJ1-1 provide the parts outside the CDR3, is EPEVTQTPSHQVTQMGQEVILRCVPISNHLYFYWYRQILGQKVEFLVSFYNNEISEKSEIFDDQFSVERPDGSNFTLKIRSTKLEDSAMYFCASSPFIATNTEAFFGQGTRLTVV.

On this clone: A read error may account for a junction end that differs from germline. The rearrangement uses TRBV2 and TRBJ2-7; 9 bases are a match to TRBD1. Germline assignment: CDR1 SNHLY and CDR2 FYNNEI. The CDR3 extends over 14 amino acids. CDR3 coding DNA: TGTGCCAGCAGTGAGGGACAGGGCTCCCACGAGCAGTACTTC. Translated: CASSEGQGSHEQYF.

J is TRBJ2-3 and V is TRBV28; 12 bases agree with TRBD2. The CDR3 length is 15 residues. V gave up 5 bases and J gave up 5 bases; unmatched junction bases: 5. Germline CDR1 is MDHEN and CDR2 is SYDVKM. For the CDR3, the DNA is TGTGCCAGCAGTCCCCCGGGACTAGCGGGAGATACGCAGTATTTT. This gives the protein CASSPPGLAGDTQYF.

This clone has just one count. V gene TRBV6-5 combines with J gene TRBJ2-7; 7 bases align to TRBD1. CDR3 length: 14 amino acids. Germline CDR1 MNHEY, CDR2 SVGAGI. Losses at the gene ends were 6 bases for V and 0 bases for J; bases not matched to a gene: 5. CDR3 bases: TGTGCCAGCAGGATGACAGGGAGCTCCTACGAGCAGTACTTC. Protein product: CASRMTGSSYEQYF.

CDR3: CASSPTGQETQYF. The CDR3 DNA follows: TGTGCCAGCAGCCCTACGGGTCAAGAGACCCAGTACTTC. V is TRBV5-6 and J is TRBJ2-5; D is unclear. Trimming pared 4 bases from V and 2 bases from J, leaving 9 bases between. Germline V gene data show CDR1 as SGHDT and CDR2 as YYEEEE. The CDR3 has 13 residues.

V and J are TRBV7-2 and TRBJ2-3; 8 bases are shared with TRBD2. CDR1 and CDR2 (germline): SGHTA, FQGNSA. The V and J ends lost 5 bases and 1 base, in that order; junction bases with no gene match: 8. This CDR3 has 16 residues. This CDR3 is CASSPRTSTRTDTQYF. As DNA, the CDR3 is TGTGCCAGCAGCCCCAGGACTAGCACCCGCACAGATACGCAGTATTTT.

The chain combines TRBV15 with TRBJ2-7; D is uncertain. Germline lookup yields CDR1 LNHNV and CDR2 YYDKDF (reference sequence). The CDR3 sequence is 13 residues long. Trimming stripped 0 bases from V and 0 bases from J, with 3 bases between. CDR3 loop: CATSRELSYEQYF. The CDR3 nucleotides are TGTGCCACCAGCAGAGAACTCTCCTACGAGCAGTACTTC.